This T cell receptor (beta chain) was sequenced for a study of T cells in localized non-small cell lung cancer. TCRdb's table, derived via immunoSEQ multiplex PCR, lists solely in-frame clones and lacks some. The table has about 2,000 clones, about 32% seen once. Findings and caveats of the study: Clonality peaked in uninvolved adjacent lung rather than tumor. Without multi-region sequencing, intratumor heterogeneity could not be excluded. A higher density of T cells in blood coincided with extended overall survival. Appearing in adjacent lung were a median roughly 59 of the top 100 tumor clones.

By sample fraction, this clone is medium-sized. Antigen: not known. The CDR3 sequence is 16 residues long. Germline V gives CDR1 MNHGY, CDR2 SAAAGT. The germline V and J ends were trimmed by 0 bases and 1 base, with 9 bases remaining between them. The TCR sequence derives from a male donor at least 60 years old with stage III squamous cell lung carcinoma. The sample was normal lung tissue next to the tumor, taken before any cancer treatment. The chain links TRBV6-8 to TRBJ1-4; D is undetermined. The CDR3 bases are TGTGCCAGCAGTTACTCCCTCGGGGAAACTAATGAAAAACTGTTTTTT. Its translation: CASSYSLGETNEKLFF.